The clone carrying this TCR beta chain was counted between two and nine times. What it binds is unknown. The CDR3 has 13 amino acids. With 5 bases removed from V and 6 bases from J, the gap between germline ends came to 12 bases. Germline lookup yields CDR1 SGHVS and CDR2 FQNEAQ. Described treatment: approximately 9-day PBMC culture with coronavirus spike peptide pools or control peptides (ViraFEST assay). Recorded positive PCR dates fall between March and December 2020, preceding US Alpha, Beta and Delta variants. An Oncomine TCR Beta short-read assay was used to sequence the DNA from cultured CD4+ T cells. TCRdb reanalysed the PCR reads using MiXCR and keeps one entry per CDR3 protein. This table holds some 14,000 distinct CDR3 sequences, over 55% found once. This entry is derived from a study of vaccination and CD4 T cells after COVID-19. Study-level information: A positive SARS-CoV-2 nasal swab PCR result was recorded for each convalescent patient; about ten were mild and one severe.

The source is a human donor who had recovered from COVID-19. The chain is built from TRBV7-8 and TRBJ2-3, with unresolved D. What was sequenced was CD4+ T cells from blood, cultured in vitro. The CDR3 here is CASSPRVGDTQYF. The CDR3 nucleotides are TGTGCCAGCAGCCCAAGAGTGGGCGATACGCAGTATTTT.